The entry below gives a single T cell receptor (beta chain) sequence along with its context. The antigen remains undetermined. The CDR3 is made up of 13 amino acids. Trimming took off 4 bases at V and 6 bases at J, with 11 bases between the two ends. CDR1 and CDR2 (germline): SNHLY, FYNNEI. The data originate from a study of shared clonotypes between healthy human individuals. Study-level results: The genetic and exposure-history diversity represented was limited by few donors. Among non-shared clonotypes, generation probabilities were lower than among those shared by all four donors.

Nashville, Tennessee was home to all donors, each a Caucasian adult. Using immunoSEQ multiplex PCR, the repertoire was profiled, and TCRdb retains in-frame clones only, with some absent. The table has under 2,500,000 clones, approximately 94% seen once; the top ten hold 0.1% to 0.15%. The chain is built from TRBV2 and TRBJ2-3; D remains unclear. The sequenced material came from naive CD4+ T cells sorted from blood. Subset specified: CD45RA+ positively selected. The receptor comes from a man younger than 35 in good health. The CDR3 protein is CASSVLVGDTQYF. CDR3 coding DNA: TGTGCCAGCAGTGTGCTCGTAGGGGATACGCAGTATTTT.